This T cell receptor (beta chain) is drawn from a study of blood T cells in healthy people across ages. V shed 1 base and J 2 bases; nucleotides not matched to a gene: 7. The CDR3 totals 16 residues. Germline loops: CDR1 LGHNA, CDR2 YNFKEQ. This clonotype was picked up many times. Primers used in a second PCR of roughly 7 to 12 cycles were a sample-barcoded 5' primer and a J-beta primer mix. TCRdb re-derived calls from the 5' RACE reads in MiXCR, one entry per CDR3 protein. The profile shows some 900,000 distinct CDR3 sequences, 29% of them singletons. This clonotype was sampled from an elderly woman in good health. The rearrangement links TRBV4-2 to TRBJ1-2; TRBD1 agrees at 7 bases. Sequencing used blood. The CDR3 DNA reads as TGTGCCAGCAGCCAAGGAGGAGGGGGCGCGAACTATGGCTACACCTTC. Amino acids: CASSQGGGGANYGYTF.